The following is a T cell receptor beta chain sequence with its context. Assay used: immunoSEQ multiplex PCR; TCRdb lists only in-frame clones, some missing. The sample yields over 85,000 clones, about 96% seen once. The V end was cut by 0 bases, the J end by 1 base, with 12 bases between. Germline V gene data show CDR1 as SGHTS and CDR2 as YDEGEE. The CDR3 spans 16 residues. The data stem from a study of technical replicates of blood from several donors. Sequencing input: T cells isolated from PBMCs. The rearrangement links TRBV5-8 to TRBJ2-3; D may be TRBD1 (6 bases). This TCR was sampled from a human donor in good health. The CDR3 DNA sequence: TGTGCCAGCAGCTTGGAACAGGGATGGGGCACAGATACGCAGTATTTT. The encoded protein is CASSLEQGWGTDTQYF. The whole variable domain, filled in from reference TRBV5-8 and TRBJ2-3, reads EAGVTQSPTHLIKTRGQQATLRCSPISGHTSVYWYQQALGLGLQFLLWYDEGEERNRGNFPPRFSGRQFPNYSSELNVNALELEDSALYLCASSLEQGWGTDTQYFGPGTRLTVL.